This T cell receptor beta chain emerged from a study of blood T cell repertoires in COVID-19. Study information: In each case, the material was cDNA or gDNA derived from T cells, B-cell-depleted T cells, or PBMCs.

Produced via immunoSEQ multiplex PCR; TCRdb's table is partial and in-frame only. The data contain some 220,000 clones, 83% of them singletons. The CDR3 has 12 residues. CDR1 and CDR2 from the germline V gene are SNHLY and FYNNEI. V lost 6 bases and J 6 bases, leaving 11 bases between the germline ends. Source material: peripheral blood. This TCR was sampled from a woman in her 30s with COVID-19, enrolled during active disease. The rearrangement links TRBV2 to TRBJ1-2, with D maybe TRBD1 (6 bases). Written as DNA, the CDR3 is TGTGCCAGCAGCCTTGGACAGAATGGCTACACCTTC. It encodes CASSLGQNGYTF.